This T cell receptor beta chain was sequenced during a study of T cells in severe cutaneous drug reactions. Study-wide background: Recruitment ran 2011 to 2018 in Taiwan, Thailand and a European registry.

The CDR3 spans 12 residues. Germline assignment: CDR1 MNHNY and CDR2 SVGAGI (reference sequence). The study's findings and limits: In carbamazepine-induced Stevens-Johnson syndrome or toxic epidermal necrolysis, TRBV12-4 averaged around 30% in blister cells and 4.5% to 5% in PBMC.

Carbamazepine had induced Stevens-Johnson syndrome or toxic epidermal necrolysis in the sequenced donors. Bulk and single-cell libraries used iRepertoire multiplex PCR with TCR subtype-specific primers. Bulk TCR beta libraries: multiplex PCR with V-, D- and J-region primers. Reanalyzing the multiplex PCR reads, TCRdb keeps one entry per CDR3 protein, without DNA. The table lists about 1,200 distinct CDR3 sequences. Regarding this clonotype: Its antigen is currently unknown.

The material sequenced was cells from a skin blister. The sequence was collected from a human donor with Stevens-Johnson syndrome, a severe cutaneous drug reaction. The rearrangement links TRBV6-6 to TRBJ2-3; without DNA, the TCRdb call of TRBD1 cannot be checked. CDR3 sequence: CAVGRGTDTQYF.